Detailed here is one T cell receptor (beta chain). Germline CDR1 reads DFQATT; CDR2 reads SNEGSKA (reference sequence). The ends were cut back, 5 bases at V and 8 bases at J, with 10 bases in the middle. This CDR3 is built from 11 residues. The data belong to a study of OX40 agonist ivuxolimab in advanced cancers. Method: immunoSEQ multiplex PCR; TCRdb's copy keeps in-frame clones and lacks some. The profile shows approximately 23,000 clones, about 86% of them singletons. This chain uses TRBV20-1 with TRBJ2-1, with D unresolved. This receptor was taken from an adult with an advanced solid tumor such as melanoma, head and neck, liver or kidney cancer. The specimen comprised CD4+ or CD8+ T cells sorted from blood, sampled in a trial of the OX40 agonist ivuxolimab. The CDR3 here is CSADDEYEQFF. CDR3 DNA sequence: TGCAGTGCTGACGACGAGTATGAGCAGTTCTTC.